These T cell receptor beta chains were read from a single sample in a study of shared clonotypes between healthy human individuals. TCRdb's copy holds only in-frame clones and misses some; the assay was immunoSEQ multiplex PCR. The top ten clones hold 0.9% to 1.4% of a sample with some 2,000,000 clones, about 95% of them seen once. Sequencing was carried out using naive CD8+ T cells sorted from blood. Receptors originate from a man between 18 and 35 years old in good health. Each CDR3 is given with its conserved first and last residue. Each record gives: J gene, clone size, D gene, V gene, CDR3 protein, CDR3 DNA. D genes are given only for firm matches. Size is stated for part of the rows, as once, few or many counts, or as a class when the clone is expanded.

j_call: TRBJ2-1
clone_size: -
d_call: -
v_call: TRBV5-6
cdr3_aa: CASSSQNPYNEQFF
cdr3_nt: TGTGCCAGCAGCTCACAAAATCCATACAATGAGCAGTTCTTC

j_call: TRBJ2-1
clone_size: -
d_call: -
v_call: TRBV4-1
cdr3_aa: CASSRGRGWDNEQFF
cdr3_nt: TGCGCCAGCAGCCGGGGCCGAGGTTGGGACAATGAGCAGTTCTTC

j_call: TRBJ2-7
clone_size: -
d_call: TRBD1
v_call: TRBV7-9
cdr3_aa: CASSLATGMYYEQYF
cdr3_nt: TGTGCCAGCAGCTTAGCGACAGGGATGTACTACGAGCAGTACTTC

j_call: TRBJ2-1
clone_size: -
d_call: -
v_call: TRBV28
cdr3_aa: CASSFQGGKGEQFF
cdr3_nt: TGTGCCAGCAGTTTTCAGGGGGGCAAAGGTGAGCAGTTCTTC

j_call: TRBJ2-2
clone_size: -
d_call: -
v_call: TRBV4-1
cdr3_aa: CASSQESRGFGELFF
cdr3_nt: TGCGCCAGCAGCCAAGAGAGTCGAGGGTTCGGGGAGCTGTTTTTT

j_call: TRBJ1-4
clone_size: -
d_call: -
v_call: TRBV9
cdr3_aa: CASSDPGLNEKLFF
cdr3_nt: TGTGCCAGCAGCGATCCGGGACTCAATGAAAAACTGTTTTTT

j_call: TRBJ1-2
clone_size: -
d_call: TRBD1
v_call: TRBV6-6
cdr3_aa: CASSYSTGYDYGYTF
cdr3_nt: TGTGCCAGCAGTTACTCGACAGGGTATGATTATGGCTACACCTTC

j_call: TRBJ1-1
clone_size: -
d_call: TRBD1
v_call: TRBV11-1
cdr3_aa: CASSSRDSYTEAFF
cdr3_nt: TGTGCCAGCAGCTCCCGGGACAGCTACACTGAAGCTTTCTTT

j_call: TRBJ2-4
clone_size: -
d_call: -
v_call: TRBV30
cdr3_aa: CAWSVQGVQNIQYF
cdr3_nt: TGTGCCTGGAGTGTACAAGGGGTTCAGAACATTCAGTACTTC

j_call: TRBJ2-1
clone_size: -
d_call: -
v_call: TRBV9
cdr3_aa: CASSVTGTPGNEQFF
cdr3_nt: TGTGCCAGCAGCGTCACCGGTACCCCCGGGAATGAGCAGTTCTTC

j_call: TRBJ1-2
clone_size: -
d_call: -
v_call: TRBV9
cdr3_aa: CASSVGATGSGGYTF
cdr3_nt: TGTGCCAGCAGCGTTGGGGCTACAGGATCGGGCGGCTACACCTTC

j_call: TRBJ2-2
clone_size: -
d_call: TRBD1
v_call: TRBV5-8
cdr3_aa: CASSSDRDTGELFF
cdr3_nt: TGTGCCAGCAGCTCAGACAGGGATACCGGGGAGCTGTTTTTT

j_call: TRBJ1-5
clone_size: -
d_call: -
v_call: TRBV7-2
cdr3_aa: CASRLLGGNQPQHF
cdr3_nt: TGTGCCAGCAGGTTACTCGGGGGCAATCAGCCCCAGCATTTT

j_call: TRBJ2-7
clone_size: -
d_call: TRBD1
v_call: TRBV6-1
cdr3_aa: CASSGDRAYEQYF
cdr3_nt: TGTGCCAGCAGTGGGGACAGGGCGTACGAGCAGTACTTC

j_call: TRBJ2-7
clone_size: -
d_call: TRBD2
v_call: TRBV6-5
cdr3_aa: CASSLSGGGYEQYF
cdr3_nt: TGTGCCAGCAGTCTCTCGGGGGGAGGGTACGAGCAGTACTTC

j_call: TRBJ2-7
clone_size: once
d_call: -
v_call: TRBV28
cdr3_aa: CASSYVLYEQYF
cdr3_nt: TGTGCCAGCAGTTACGTCCTATACGAGCAGTACTTC

j_call: TRBJ1-2
clone_size: -
d_call: TRBD1
v_call: TRBV19
cdr3_aa: CASSILASGTDYGYTF
cdr3_nt: TGTGCCAGTAGTATACTCGCTTCCGGGACAGACTATGGCTACACCTTC

j_call: TRBJ1-3
clone_size: -
d_call: TRBD1
v_call: TRBV4-1
cdr3_aa: CASSQWTGGSGNTIYF
cdr3_nt: TGCGCCAGCAGCCAATGGACAGGGGGCTCAGGAAACACCATATATTTT

j_call: TRBJ1-1
clone_size: -
d_call: -
v_call: TRBV14
cdr3_aa: CASSRRGMSDTEAFF
cdr3_nt: TGTGCCAGCAGCCGTCGGGGGATGAGCGACACTGAAGCTTTCTTT

j_call: TRBJ2-7
clone_size: -
d_call: -
v_call: TRBV19
cdr3_aa: CASSITGFSYEQYF
cdr3_nt: TGTGCCAGTAGTATAACTGGTTTCTCCTACGAGCAGTACTTC

j_call: TRBJ2-3
clone_size: -
d_call: -
v_call: TRBV2
cdr3_aa: CASTEDRTLLDGGSTDTQYF
cdr3_nt: TGTGCCAGCACTGAAGACCGGACCTTACTCGACGGTGGAAGCACAGATACGCAGTATTTT

j_call: TRBJ2-2
clone_size: -
d_call: -
v_call: TRBV30
cdr3_aa: CAWSVLGTGELFF
cdr3_nt: TGTGCCTGGAGTGTATTGGGTACCGGGGAGCTGTTTTTT

j_call: TRBJ2-3
clone_size: -
d_call: -
v_call: TRBV10-3
cdr3_aa: CAISTAGREYPDTQYF
cdr3_nt: TGTGCCATCAGTACCGCCGGCCGGGAGTACCCAGATACGCAGTATTTT

j_call: TRBJ1-1
clone_size: -
d_call: -
v_call: TRBV13
cdr3_aa: CASSSVGGLNTEAFF
cdr3_nt: TGTGCCAGCAGCTCGGTGGGGGGTTTGAACACTGAAGCTTTCTTT

j_call: TRBJ2-3
clone_size: -
d_call: -
v_call: TRBV5-4
cdr3_aa: CASSVDGTVHTDTQYF
cdr3_nt: TGTGCCAGCAGCGTGGACGGGACGGTCCACACAGATACGCAGTATTTT

j_call: TRBJ1-1
clone_size: -
d_call: -
v_call: TRBV4-1
cdr3_aa: CASSQGRGTEAFF
cdr3_nt: TGCGCCAGCAGCCAAGGGAGGGGAACTGAAGCTTTCTTT

j_call: TRBJ2-7
clone_size: -
d_call: TRBD1
v_call: TRBV5-1
cdr3_aa: CASSSGQTPSYEQYF
cdr3_nt: TGCGCCAGCAGCTCGGGACAGACCCCCTCCTACGAGCAGTACTTC

j_call: TRBJ2-7
clone_size: -
d_call: -
v_call: TRBV5-1
cdr3_aa: CASSLVVAEASYEQYF
cdr3_nt: TGCGCCAGCAGCTTGGTTGTAGCGGAGGCTTCCTACGAGCAGTACTTC

j_call: TRBJ2-7
clone_size: -
d_call: TRBD1
v_call: TRBV7-8
cdr3_aa: CASSRNRGSSYEQYF
cdr3_nt: TGTGCCAGCAGCCGTAACAGGGGAAGCTCCTACGAGCAGTACTTC

j_call: TRBJ1-5
clone_size: -
d_call: -
v_call: TRBV15
cdr3_aa: CATSRVLGDQPQHF
cdr3_nt: TGTGCCACCAGCAGAGTCTTGGGGGATCAGCCCCAGCATTTT

j_call: TRBJ2-7
clone_size: -
d_call: -
v_call: TRBV5-6
cdr3_aa: CASSLGGGEQYF
cdr3_nt: TGTGCCAGCAGCTTGGGTGGGGGCGAGCAGTACTTC

j_call: TRBJ2-5
clone_size: -
d_call: -
v_call: TRBV5-1
cdr3_aa: CASSLRGETETQYF
cdr3_nt: TGCGCCAGCAGCTTGAGGGGAGAAACAGAGACCCAGTACTTC

j_call: TRBJ1-1
clone_size: -
d_call: -
v_call: TRBV7-5
cdr3_aa: CARSSWTYTEAFF
cdr3_nt: TGTGCCAGAAGCTCGTGGACGTATACTGAAGCTTTCTTT